This T cell receptor (beta chain) was documented in a study of blood T cell repertoires in COVID-19. As for the study in general: Some COVID-19 samples were acute and others convalescent; all came from the United States, Italy and Spain. T cells, B-cell-depleted T cells, or PBMCs supplied cDNA or gDNA.

V lost 3 bases, J lost 2 bases, and 2 bases stayed unmatched. This CDR3 is 16 amino acids long. Germline V lookup: CDR1 SGHTA, CDR2 FQGNSA. Original processing methods: Nucleated cell counts were estimated from reference gene primer amplification. Clones were sequenced by immunoSEQ multiplex PCR, and TCRdb holds only the in-frame ones, with some missing. The D gene and trimming were derived from the DNA, and the V and J assignments and clone size from that table. Of around 200,000 clones listed, 70% to 90% are singletons. This TCR was recovered from a woman over 75 in a cohort sampled during active or convalescent COVID-19. The rearrangement uses TRBV7-2 and TRBJ2-2; 11 bases line up with TRBD2. The sequenced sample consisted of peripheral blood. The CDR3 loop is CASSFTSGGNTGELFF. CDR3 DNA sequence: TGTGCCAGCAGCTTTACTAGCGGGGGAAACACCGGGGAGCTGTTTTTT.